The T cell receptor beta chain under discussion was sequenced for a study of shared clonotypes between healthy human individuals (dated by TCRdb to the early 2020s). With respect to the entire study: A few men and two women, aged 18 to 49 years, made up the cohort. Different laboratories and diverse techniques were used to prepare libraries and sequence TCR repertoires, to increase sequencing depth and limit assay-specific biases. The study deeply sequenced blood TCR repertoires of five healthy adults to estimate repertoire size and the extent of clonotype sharing between individuals. Per donor, leukapheresis produced somewhere between about 0.94 and 10 billion PBMCs. For each donor, CD4 naive and CD4 memory were each run on three plates, CD8 naive on two plates, and CD8 memory on one plate.

Germline trimming: 10 bases from V, 2 bases from J; junction bases outside gene matches: 13. The CDR3 covers 16 residues, taking in both the cysteine and the phenylalanine. CDR3 DNA is the only sequence kept; it has 48 bases, read in frame from the first base. From a lookup of the germline V gene, CDR1 and CDR2 are SGHVS and FNYEAQ. On this clone itself: The antigen it recognizes is unknown. The input lacks base qualities; no much larger clone sits a single base away.

Using the deep immunoSEQ assay, TCR CDR3 regions were amplified from genomic DNA by multiplex PCR. For each cell subset, the extracted genomic DNA was distributed evenly across all wells of several immunoSEQ 96-well plates, and each plate served as one replicate. For sorted subsets, roughly 200 ng of genomic DNA, equivalent to roughly 33,000 T cell genomes, went into each replicate PCR. Purified libraries were quantified with a Qubit 3.0 fluorometer, sized on a Bioanalyzer 2100, and re-quantified with the KAPA Library Quantification kit. Each immunoSEQ 96-well plate was sequenced on its own single-read 150-cycle Illumina NextSeq 550 flow cell. For the original study's pipeline: The immunoSEQ output contained only junctional sequences without quality scores, so filtering could not match that applied to full-length reads. To assign V/J genes and CDR3, sequences were annotated using PyIR, a Python wrapper for IgBLAST v1.9, with IMGT germline references. Reads with weak V/J assignments (E-value above 1e-6), missing CDR3, stop codons, out-of-frame junctions, or ambiguous translated residues were removed. V3J clonotypes were defined as sequences sharing the same inferred V gene, J gene, and CDR3 amino acid sequence. Percentage overlap between repertoires was computed as shared unique clonotypes divided by the size of the smaller repertoire. Repertoire richness was assessed with RTK rarefaction, the Chao1 estimator, and Recon v2.1 estimates of unobserved clonotypes. For all TCRbeta clonotypes obtained by the gDNA method from a few donors, generation probabilities were computed with OLGA. Drawn from immuneACCESS, this table holds only the in-frame rearrangements with V and J called that TCRdb kept. Clones are partly lost; checked studies trace under half to an unresolved V gene and leave the rest unexplained. The DNA gave D and trimming, while V, J and clone size come from that table. The sample table lists about 700,000 clones, roughly 94% of them with a count of one. 20% to 25% of the sample rests with the top ten.

What the study reported, not specific to this receptor: Pairwise subsampling indicated that sequencing depth was expected to affect the degree of clonotype sharing among donors. The small number of donors limited the genetic and exposure-history diversity represented. Sampling was limited to blood, and TCR repertoires in tissue likely differ from TCR repertoires in blood. Across four donors, 5% to 6% of naive CD4, roughly 3.4% of naive CD8, 2% to 2.5% of memory CD4, and 0.3% to 0.45% of memory CD8 clonotypes were shared. Rarefaction of sorted-subset datasets indicated incomplete sequencing despite the large sequencing depth. Naive subsets generally had larger estimated clonotype richness than memory subsets did. Compared with non-shared clonotypes, the clonotypes found in all four sorted-subset donors had higher generation probabilities.

CD8 naive samples were obtained by positive selection for CCR7 among CD45RO-negative cells, yielding a CD45RA+CCR7+ population from which TemRA cells were excluded. The donors were healthy, HIV-negative adults with no recently reported acute infections or vaccinations. Every donor was a Caucasian adult living in Nashville, Tennessee, USA. Blood was obtained by leukapheresis, after which PBMCs were separated by Ficoll-Histopaque density gradient centrifugation and cryopreserved in liquid nitrogen vapor phase. Analytical flow cytometry was used to check the purity and quantity of every magnetically sorted T cell population. Genomic DNA was isolated from every sorted fraction and measured by UV absorbance on a Nanodrop 2000c.

Sequenced sample: naive CD8+ T cells sorted from blood. The cell subset or site label on this specimen signifies: CD45RA+CCR7+. The sequence was collected from a young man in good health. The chain was built from TRBV7-6 and TRBJ1-4; 7 of the junction bases match TRBD1. The CDR3 loop reads CATLDRARGTNEKLFF. The nucleotides are TGTGCCACCTTAGACAGGGCGAGAGGGACTAATGAAAAACTGTTTTTT.